This T cell receptor (beta chain) was identified in a study of blood T cells in healthy people across ages. Overall study findings and caveats: From one million sequenced T cells, diversity estimates were lower bounds. Since the PBMCs were unsorted, naive and antigen-experienced cells could not be conclusively compared.

The CDR3 is 15 amino acids. Germline V gene sequence: CDR1 SGHTA, CDR2 FQGTGA. With regard to this clonotype: Its matching antigen is unknown.

Then a second PCR, running roughly 7 to 11 cycles, was carried out with a sample-barcoded 5' primer and a J-beta primer mix. TCRdb reanalysed the 5' RACE reads using MiXCR and keeps one entry per CDR3 protein. Altogether hundreds of thousands of distinct CDR3 sequences are present, 49% being singletons, with the ten largest covering roughly 34%. The specimen sequenced was blood. The sequence was obtained from an older woman in good health. The genes are TRBV7-3 and TRBJ2-4; D unresolved. Matching the DNA end better, TRBJ2-7 makes the J call doubtful. The DNA for the CDR3 is TGTGCCAGCAGCTTAGGATTAGGGCCGACCCACGAGCAGTACTTC. It yields the protein CASSLGLGPTHEQYF.